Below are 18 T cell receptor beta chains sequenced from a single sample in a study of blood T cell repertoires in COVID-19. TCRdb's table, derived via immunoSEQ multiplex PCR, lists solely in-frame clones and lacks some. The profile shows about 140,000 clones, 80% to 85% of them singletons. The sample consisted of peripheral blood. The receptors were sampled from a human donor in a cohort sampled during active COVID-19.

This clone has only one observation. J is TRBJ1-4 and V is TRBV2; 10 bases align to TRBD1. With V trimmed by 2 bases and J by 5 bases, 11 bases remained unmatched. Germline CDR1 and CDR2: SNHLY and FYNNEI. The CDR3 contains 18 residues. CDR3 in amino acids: CASSEKGHDRGRNEKLFF. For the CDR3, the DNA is TGTGCCAGCAGTGAAAAGGGGCACGACAGGGGGCGGAATGAAAAACTGTTTTTT.

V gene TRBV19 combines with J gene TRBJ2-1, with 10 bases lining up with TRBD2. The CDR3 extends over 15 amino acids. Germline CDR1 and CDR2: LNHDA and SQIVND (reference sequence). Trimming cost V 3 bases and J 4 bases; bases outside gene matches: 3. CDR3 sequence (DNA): TGTGCCAGTAGTATCCCAGCGGGGGGGTACAATGAGCAGTTCTTC. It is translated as CASSIPAGGYNEQFF.

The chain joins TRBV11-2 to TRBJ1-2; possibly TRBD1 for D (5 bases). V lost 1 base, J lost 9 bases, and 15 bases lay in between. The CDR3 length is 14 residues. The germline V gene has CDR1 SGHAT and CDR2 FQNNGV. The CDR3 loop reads CASSLAGQGRRYTF. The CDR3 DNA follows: TGTGCCAGCAGCTTAGCCGGCCAGGGCCGGCGCTACACCTTC. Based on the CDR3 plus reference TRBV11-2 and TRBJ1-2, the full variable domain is EAGVAQSPRYKIIEKRQSVAFWCNPISGHATLYWYQQILGQGPKLLIQFQNNGVVDDSQLPKDRFSAERLKGVDSTLKIQPAKLEDSAVYLCASSLAGQGRRYTFGSGTRLTVV.

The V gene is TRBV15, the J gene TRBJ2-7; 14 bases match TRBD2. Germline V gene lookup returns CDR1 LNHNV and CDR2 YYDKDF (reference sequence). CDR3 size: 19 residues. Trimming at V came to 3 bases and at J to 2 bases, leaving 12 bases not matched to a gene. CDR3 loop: CATSRATSGGAHRTYEQYF. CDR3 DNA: TGTGCCACCAGCAGGGCGACTAGCGGGGGGGCCCACCGTACCTACGAGCAGTACTTC.

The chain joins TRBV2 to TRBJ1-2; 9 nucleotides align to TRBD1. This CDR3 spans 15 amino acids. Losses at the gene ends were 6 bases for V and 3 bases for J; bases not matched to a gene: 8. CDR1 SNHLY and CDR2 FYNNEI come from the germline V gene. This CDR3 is CASRTDRGRHYGYTF. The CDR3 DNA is TGTGCCAGCAGGACGGACAGGGGTCGGCACTATGGCTACACCTTC.

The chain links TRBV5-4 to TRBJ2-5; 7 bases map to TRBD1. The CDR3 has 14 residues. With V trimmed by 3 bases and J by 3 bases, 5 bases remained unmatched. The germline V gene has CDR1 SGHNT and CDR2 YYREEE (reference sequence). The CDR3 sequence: CASSSRTGEETQYF. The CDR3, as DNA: TGTGCCAGCAGCTCCCGGACAGGCGAAGAGACCCAGTACTTC.

The CDR3 DNA is TGTGCCAGCAGATGGCCAGGGACATCCCACGAGCAGTACTTC. Its protein is CASRWPGTSHEQYF. V and J are TRBV7-2 and TRBJ2-7, with D perhaps matching TRBD1 (6 bases). V lost 6 bases and J 5 bases, leaving 17 bases between the germline ends. From germline, CDR1 is SGHTA and CDR2 FQGNSA. The CDR3 is 14 residues long.

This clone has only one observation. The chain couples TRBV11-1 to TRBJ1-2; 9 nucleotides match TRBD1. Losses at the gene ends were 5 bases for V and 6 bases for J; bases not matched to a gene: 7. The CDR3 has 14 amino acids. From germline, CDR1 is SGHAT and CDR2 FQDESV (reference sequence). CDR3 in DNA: TGTGCCAGCAGCCGGAAGGGACAGGGAGATGGCTACACCTTC. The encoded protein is CASSRKGQGDGYTF.

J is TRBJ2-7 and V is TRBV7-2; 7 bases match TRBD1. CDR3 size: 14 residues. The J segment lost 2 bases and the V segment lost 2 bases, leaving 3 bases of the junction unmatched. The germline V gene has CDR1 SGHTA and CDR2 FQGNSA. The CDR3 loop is CASSLSQGAYEQYF. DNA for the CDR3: TGTGCCAGCAGCTTAAGCCAGGGGGCCTACGAGCAGTACTTC.

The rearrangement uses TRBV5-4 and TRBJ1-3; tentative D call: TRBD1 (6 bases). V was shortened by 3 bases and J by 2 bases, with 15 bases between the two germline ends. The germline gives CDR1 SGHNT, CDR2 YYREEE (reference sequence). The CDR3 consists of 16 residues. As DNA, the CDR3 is TGTGCCAGCAGCTCGGACAGAGCCTTAACTGGAAACACCATATATTTT. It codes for CASSSDRALTGNTIYF.

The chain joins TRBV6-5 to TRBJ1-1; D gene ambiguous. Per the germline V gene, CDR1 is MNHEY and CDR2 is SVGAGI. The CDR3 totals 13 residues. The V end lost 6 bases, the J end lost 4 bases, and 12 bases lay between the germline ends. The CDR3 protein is CASSMGRATEAFF. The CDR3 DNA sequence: TGTGCCAGCAGCATGGGGAGGGCCACTGAAGCTTTCTTT.

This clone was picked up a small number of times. The DNA for the CDR3 is TGCGCCAGCAGCCCCTGGGGGCTTGAAAAACTGTTTTTT. Encoded protein: CASSPWGLEKLFF. The chain uses TRBV5-1 and TRBJ1-4, with D possibly being TRBD1 (6 bases). Germline CDR1 and CDR2: SGHRS and YFSETQ. The CDR3 totals 13 residues. Between the trimmed V and J ends, which lost 4 bases and 7 bases, there was a span of 11 bases. The variable domain in full, with the rest retrieved from reference TRBV5-1 and TRBJ1-4, is KAGVTQTPRYLIKTRGQQVTLSCSPISGHRSVSWYQQTPGQGLQFLFEYFSETQRNKGNFPGRFSGRQFSNSRSEMNVSTLELGDSALYLCASSPWGLEKLFFGSGTQLSVL.

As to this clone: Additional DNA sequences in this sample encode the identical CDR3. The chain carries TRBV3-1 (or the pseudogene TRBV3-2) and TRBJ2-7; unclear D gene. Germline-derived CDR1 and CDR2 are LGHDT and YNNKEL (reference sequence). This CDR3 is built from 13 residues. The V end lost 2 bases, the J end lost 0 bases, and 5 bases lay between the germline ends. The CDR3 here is CASSQLSSYEQYF. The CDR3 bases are TGTGCCAGCAGCCAACTTAGCTCCTACGAGCAGTACTTC.

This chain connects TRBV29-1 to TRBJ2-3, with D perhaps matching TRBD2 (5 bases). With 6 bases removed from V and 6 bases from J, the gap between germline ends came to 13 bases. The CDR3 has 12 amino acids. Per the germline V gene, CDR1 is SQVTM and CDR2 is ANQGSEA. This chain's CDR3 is CSVEDRSDTQYF. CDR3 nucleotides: TGCAGCGTGGAGGACCGCTCCGATACGCAGTATTTT.

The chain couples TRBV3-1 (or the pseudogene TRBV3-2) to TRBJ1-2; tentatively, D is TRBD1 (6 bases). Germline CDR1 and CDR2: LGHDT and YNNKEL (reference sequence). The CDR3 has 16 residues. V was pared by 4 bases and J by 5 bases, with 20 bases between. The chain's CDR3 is CASSPRGAGGSYGYTF. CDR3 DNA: TGTGCCAGCAGCCCCCGGGGGGCCGGTGGCTCATATGGCTACACCTTC.

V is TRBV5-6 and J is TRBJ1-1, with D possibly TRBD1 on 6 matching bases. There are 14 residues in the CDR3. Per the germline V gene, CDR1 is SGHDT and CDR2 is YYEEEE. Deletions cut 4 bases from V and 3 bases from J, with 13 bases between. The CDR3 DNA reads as TGTGCCAGCAGCCTTCCCAGGGGACACACTGAAGCTTTCTTT. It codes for CASSLPRGHTEAFF.

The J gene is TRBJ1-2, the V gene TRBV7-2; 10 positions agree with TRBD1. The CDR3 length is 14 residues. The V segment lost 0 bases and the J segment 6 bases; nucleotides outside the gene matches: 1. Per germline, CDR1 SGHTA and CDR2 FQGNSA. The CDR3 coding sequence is TGTGCCAGCAGCTTAGCGACAGGGGGCCATGGCTACACCTTC. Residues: CASSLATGGHGYTF. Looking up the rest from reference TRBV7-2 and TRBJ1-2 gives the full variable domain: GAGVSQSPSNKVTEKGKDVELRCDPISGHTALYWYRQSLGQGLEFLIYFQGNSAPDKSGLPSDRFSAERTGGSVSTLTIQRTQQEDSAVYLCASSLATGGHGYTFGSGTRLTVV.

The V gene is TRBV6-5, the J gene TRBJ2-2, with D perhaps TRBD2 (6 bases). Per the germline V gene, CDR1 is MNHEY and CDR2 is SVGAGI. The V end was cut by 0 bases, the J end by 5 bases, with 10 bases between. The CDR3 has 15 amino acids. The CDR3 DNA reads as TGTGCCAGCAGTTACTCGGGGGGTTTAACCGGGGAGCTGTTTTTT. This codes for CASSYSGGLTGELFF.